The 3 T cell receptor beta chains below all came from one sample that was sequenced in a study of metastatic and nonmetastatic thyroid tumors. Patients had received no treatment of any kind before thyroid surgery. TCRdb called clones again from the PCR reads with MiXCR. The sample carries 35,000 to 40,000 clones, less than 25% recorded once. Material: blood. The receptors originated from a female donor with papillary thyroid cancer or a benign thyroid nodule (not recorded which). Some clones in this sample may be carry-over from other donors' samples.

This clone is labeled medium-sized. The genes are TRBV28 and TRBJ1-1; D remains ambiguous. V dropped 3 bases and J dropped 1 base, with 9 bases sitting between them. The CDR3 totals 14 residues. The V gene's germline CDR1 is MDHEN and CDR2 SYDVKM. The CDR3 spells CASSFGTPNTEAFF. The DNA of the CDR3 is TGTGCCAGCAGTTTTGGAACCCCGAACACTGAAGCTTTCTTT.

CDR3 nucleotides: TGCGCCAGCAGCTTGGTGGCGGGAGGGAGCTCCTACGAGCAGTACTTC. Translation gives CASSLVAGGSSYEQYF. The rearrangement uses TRBV5-1 and TRBJ2-7, with TRBD2 matching over 9 bases. Germline loops: CDR1 SGHRS, CDR2 YFSETQ. CDR3 length: 16 amino acids. Trimming removed 0 bases from V and 0 bases from J; junction bases left unmatched: 4.

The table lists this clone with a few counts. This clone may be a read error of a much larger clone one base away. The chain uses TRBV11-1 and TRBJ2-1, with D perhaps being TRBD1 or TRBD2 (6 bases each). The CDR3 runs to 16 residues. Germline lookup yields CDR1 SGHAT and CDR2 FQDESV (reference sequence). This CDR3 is CASSPFSPGAGGEQFF. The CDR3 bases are TGTGCCAGCAGTCCCTTCTCCCCGGGGGCTGGGGGTGAGCAGTTCTTT.